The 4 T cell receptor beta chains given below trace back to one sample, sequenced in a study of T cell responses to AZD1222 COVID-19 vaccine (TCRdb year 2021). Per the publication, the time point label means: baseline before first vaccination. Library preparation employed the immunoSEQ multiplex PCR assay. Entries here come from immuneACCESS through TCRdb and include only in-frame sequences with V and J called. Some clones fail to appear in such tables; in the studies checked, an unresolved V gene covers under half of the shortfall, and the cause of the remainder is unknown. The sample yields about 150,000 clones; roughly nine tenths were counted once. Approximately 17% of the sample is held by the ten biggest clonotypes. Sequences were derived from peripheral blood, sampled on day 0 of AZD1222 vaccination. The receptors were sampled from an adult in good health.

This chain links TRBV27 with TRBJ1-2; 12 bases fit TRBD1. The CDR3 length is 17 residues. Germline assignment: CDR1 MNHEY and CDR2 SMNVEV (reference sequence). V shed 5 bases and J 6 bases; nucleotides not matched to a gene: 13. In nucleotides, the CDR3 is TGTGCCAGCAGTAAGCTTTCTTCCGGGACAGGGGGCAATGGCTACACCTTC. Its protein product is CASSKLSSGTGGNGYTF.

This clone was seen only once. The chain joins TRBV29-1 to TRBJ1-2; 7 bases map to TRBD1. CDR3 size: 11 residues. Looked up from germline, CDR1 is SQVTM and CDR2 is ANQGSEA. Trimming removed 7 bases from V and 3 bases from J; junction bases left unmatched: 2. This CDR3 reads CSGGTDYGYTF. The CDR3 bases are TGCAGCGGCGGGACAGACTATGGCTACACCTTC.

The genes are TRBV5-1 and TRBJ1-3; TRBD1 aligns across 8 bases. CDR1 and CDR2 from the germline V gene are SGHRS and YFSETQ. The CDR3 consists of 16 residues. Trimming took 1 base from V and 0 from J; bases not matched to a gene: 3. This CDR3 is CASSLTGGPSGNTIYF. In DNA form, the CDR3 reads TGCGCCAGCAGCTTGACAGGGGGACCCTCTGGAAACACCATATATTTT.

CDR3 nucleotides: TGTGCCAGCAGCCAAGATTTTGGCGGGAACTCCTACGAGCAGTACTTC. This encodes CASSQDFGGNSYEQYF. The chain joins TRBV4-2 to TRBJ2-7; a weak D match, TRBD2 (6 bases). Germline loops: CDR1 LGHNA, CDR2 YNFKEQ. The CDR3 contains 16 residues. V lost 0 bases to trimming and J lost 0 bases, with 12 bases between them.